Below, one TCR beta chain is given with its context. Repertoires were generated with immunoSEQ multiplex PCR, while TCRdb's copy carries only in-frame clones and drops some. The sample carries approximately 88,000 clones, more than 85% recorded once. The data are from a study of control samples from healthy donors and cancer patients. The sample taken for sequencing was blood. The TCR comes from a woman aged 25 to 39 in good health.

CDR3 in amino acids: CASSVQDEQFF. The CDR3 DNA is TGCGCCAGCAGTGTACAGGATGAGCAGTTCTTC. This chain links TRBV10-2 with TRBJ2-1; D is perhaps TRBD1 (5 bases). CDR3 length: 11 residues. Germline V lookup: CDR1 WSHSY, CDR2 SAAADI. V was shortened by 4 bases and J by 8 bases, with 6 bases between the two germline ends.